Only a few counts were recorded for the clone carrying this TCR beta chain. The germline CDR1 and CDR2 sequences are SGHRS and YFSETQ. Trimming cost V 4 bases and J 3 bases; bases outside gene matches: 7. The CDR3 has 14 residues. The data were obtained in a study of blood T cells in healthy people across ages. The authors ran a second PCR of about 6 to 11 cycles using a sample-barcoded 5' primer and a J-beta primer mix. Each CDR3 protein is one row after TCRdb ran MiXCR on the 5' RACE reads. The sample carries about 1.8 million distinct CDR3 sequences, about 50% recorded once. V is TRBV5-1 and J is TRBJ2-7; 7 bases are shared with TRBD2. Sequencing was done on a sample of blood. The clonotype comes from a woman in her 40s in good health. Here the CDR3 reads CASSTSPGGYEQYF. In DNA, the CDR3 is TGCGCCAGCAGCACCAGCCCGGGAGGCTACGAGCAGTACTTC.